Described below is a single T cell receptor beta chain sequence and its context. Other DNA sequences from this sample encode an identical CDR3 as well. This sample stems from a study of lymphopenia after photon versus proton radiotherapy. Using immunoSEQ multiplex PCR, the repertoire was profiled, and TCRdb retains in-frame clones only, with some absent. Of some 21,000 clones listed, around 84% are singletons. Per germline, CDR1 SGHAT and CDR2 FQNNGV. The CDR3 sequence is 14 residues long. V was cut by 0 bases and J by 4 bases, with 7 bases left in between. The TCR originated in a man between 60 and 75 years old with pancreatic cancer. The chain couples TRBV11-2 to TRBJ1-5; unclear D gene. Here the sequenced sample was peripheral blood, taken from a patient treated with photon-based radiotherapy. The CDR3 is CASSLDLVNQPQHF. The CDR3 nucleotides read TGTGCCAGCAGCTTAGATCTTGTGAATCAGCCCCAGCATTTT.